The 10 T cell receptor beta chains below all came from one sample that was sequenced in a study of T cells after yellow fever vaccination (dated by TCRdb to between 2018 and 2021). Read against the paper, the sample's treatment or condition label means: live attenuated yellow fever vaccine strain. Libraries were made using 5' RACE. The sequencing machine was an Illumina NovaSeq 6000. In TCRdb, the public reads were trimmed at Q25 with fastp and aligned with MiXCR, with productive beta chains retained. Under each unique CDR3 protein, matching rows form one entry showing the most common genes and DNA. The sample data list 350,000 to 450,000 distinct CDR3 sequences, and around a sixth of these were observed just once. Roughly a sixth of the sample is taken by the ten largest. Sequenced here: PBMCs, sampled before the yellow fever booster vaccination. These receptors came from a man aged 18 to 29 who received the YFV17D yellow fever vaccine.

This clonotype was counted at least ten times. This chain joins TRBV29-1 and TRBJ2-3; TRBD1 might be the D (6 bases). Germline-derived CDR1 and CDR2 are SQVTM and ANQGSEA. V gave up 7 bases and J gave up 6 bases, with 11 bases separating them. The CDR3 consists of 11 residues. The CDR3 nucleotides are TGCAGCGCCGCAGGGGAGGATACGCAGTATTTT. Its translation is CSAAGEDTQYF.

This clonotype appeared a few times. The J gene is TRBJ2-1, the V gene TRBV5-1; D perhaps matches TRBD2 (6 bases). Germline CDR1 is SGHRS and CDR2 is YFSETQ. The V gene lost 2 bases and the J gene lost 3 bases, with 12 bases spanning the gap. This CDR3 is 15 amino acids long. The CDR3 loop is CASSFGWGDYNEQFF. The CDR3 bases are TGCGCCAGCAGCTTTGGGTGGGGGGACTACAATGAGCAGTTCTTC.

The chain links TRBV7-2 to TRBJ2-1; D remains unclear. The CDR3 is made up of 14 amino acids. Germline V gene data show CDR1 as SGHTA and CDR2 as FQGNSA. The germline V and J ends were trimmed by 1 base and 9 bases, with 13 bases remaining between them. CDR3 region: CASSLGPRLGEQFF. The CDR3 coding sequence is TGTGCCAGCAGCTTAGGGCCCCGGTTGGGTGAGCAGTTCTTC.

This clonotype turned up a few times. The genes are TRBV12-3 or TRBV12-4 and TRBJ2-2; D is perhaps TRBD2 (6 bases). The CDR3 loop spans 15 amino acids. V lost 1 base and J 4 bases, leaving 10 bases between the germline ends. The CDR3, as DNA: TGTGCCAGCAGTTTAGTTAGCGGCCTCACCGGGGAGCTGTTTTTT. Its translation: CASSLVSGLTGELFF.

The chain links TRBV24-1 to TRBJ2-1; TRBD1 matches 8 bases. The CDR3 spans 16 residues. The germline V gene has CDR1 KGHDR and CDR2 SFDVKD. J gave up 6 bases and V 1 base, and 7 bases lay outside the gene matches. The DNA of the CDR3 is TGTGCCACCAGTGATTTTGTCGGACAGGGAACCAATGAGCAGTTCTTC. Translating it yields CATSDFVGQGTNEQFF.

The chain is built from TRBV7-9 and TRBJ2-1; tentative D call: TRBD1 (5 bases). The CDR3 extends over 17 amino acids. V lost 1 base and J 0 bases, leaving 13 bases between the germline ends. Per the germline V gene, CDR1 is SEHNR and CDR2 is FQNEAQ (reference sequence). The CDR3 sequence is CASSLDTGLSSYNEQFF. CDR3 coding DNA: TGTGCCAGCAGCTTAGATACAGGCCTGAGCTCCTACAATGAGCAGTTCTTC.

The rearrangement links TRBV18 to TRBJ2-7, with 9 bases that match TRBD1. Germline CDR1 KGHSH, CDR2 LQKENI. The CDR3 extends over 18 amino acids. V lost 2 bases, J lost 7 bases, and 18 bases stayed unmatched. CDR3: CASSPLQGANSPLWEQYF. The CDR3 nucleotides are TGTGCCAGCTCACCATTACAGGGGGCAAATAGCCCCTTATGGGAGCAGTACTTC.

The chain couples TRBV2 to TRBJ2-5; D is unclear. The CDR3 totals 11 residues. The V and J ends lost 7 bases and 3 bases respectively, with 6 bases between them. Germline V gives CDR1 SNHLY, CDR2 FYNNEI. This chain's CDR3 is CASTGEETQYF. In DNA form, the CDR3 reads TGTGCCAGCACTGGAGAAGAGACCCAGTACTTC.

CDR3 amino acids: CASGKNTGELFF. The CDR3 DNA reads as TGTGCCAGCGGCAAGAACACCGGGGAGCTGTTTTTT. The V gene is TRBV28, the J gene TRBJ2-2, with no clear D. V was cut by 8 bases and J by 1 base, with 5 bases left in between. The CDR3 has 12 amino acids. Germline assignment: CDR1 MDHEN and CDR2 SYDVKM. Supplemented by reference TRBV28 and TRBJ2-2, the full variable domain reads DVKVTQSSRYLVKRTGEKVFLECVQDMDHENMFWYRQDPGLGLRLIYFSYDVKMKEKGDIPEGYSVSREKKERFSLILESASTNQTSMYLCASGKNTGELFFGEGSRLTVL.

This clonotype was counted between two and nine times. CDR3 amino acids: CASSFYPGPRETQYF. The DNA of the CDR3 is TGTGCCAGCAGCTTTTATCCGGGGCCAAGGGAGACCCAGTACTTC. The chain uses TRBV7-3 and TRBJ2-5; D tentatively fits TRBD1 or TRBD2 (5 bases each). The germline CDR1 and CDR2 sequences are SGHTA and FQGTGA. V shed 3 bases and J shed 5 bases, with 16 bases lying between them. The CDR3 is 15 amino acids. The entire variable domain, with the rest obtained from reference TRBV7-3 and TRBJ2-5, is as follows: GAGVSQTPSNKVTEKGKYVELRCDPISGHTALYWYRQSLGQGPEFLIYFQGTGAADDSGLPNDRFFAVRPEGSVSTLKIQRTERGDSAVYLCASSFYPGPRETQYFGPGTRLLVL.